This TCR beta chain was captured in a study of T cell responses to AZD1222 COVID-19 vaccine. The study, taken as a whole, reports: There were mostly white British donors and more females than males, and clonal diversity was possibly underestimated. Spike as a whole was targeted by vaccine-associated CD4 TCRs, dominant at 160-218 and 743-854. Just a handful of AZD1222 recipients tested seropositive at baseline. No day 14 peak samples; only post-peak repertoires were characterized.

Remarks on this clone: Its antigen is undetermined.

The protocol was immunoSEQ multiplex PCR, while the TCRdb copy is restricted to in-frame clones and leaves out a portion. Of some 120,000 clones listed, around 90% were seen once; the top ten hold about 17%. The V end was cut by 1 base, the J end by 11 bases, with 21 bases between. This CDR3 is built from 16 residues. CDR1 LGHNA and CDR2 YNFKEQ come from the germline V gene. The TCR comes from an adult in good health. The source was peripheral blood, collected on day 0 of MenACWY control vaccination. The chain uses TRBV4-2 and TRBJ1-5; maybe TRBD1 (6 bases). CDR3 bases: TGTGCCAGCAGCCAAGCTGGGCAGGGGTCAGCCCAGGCCCAGCATTTT. It specifies CASSQAGQGSAQAQHF.